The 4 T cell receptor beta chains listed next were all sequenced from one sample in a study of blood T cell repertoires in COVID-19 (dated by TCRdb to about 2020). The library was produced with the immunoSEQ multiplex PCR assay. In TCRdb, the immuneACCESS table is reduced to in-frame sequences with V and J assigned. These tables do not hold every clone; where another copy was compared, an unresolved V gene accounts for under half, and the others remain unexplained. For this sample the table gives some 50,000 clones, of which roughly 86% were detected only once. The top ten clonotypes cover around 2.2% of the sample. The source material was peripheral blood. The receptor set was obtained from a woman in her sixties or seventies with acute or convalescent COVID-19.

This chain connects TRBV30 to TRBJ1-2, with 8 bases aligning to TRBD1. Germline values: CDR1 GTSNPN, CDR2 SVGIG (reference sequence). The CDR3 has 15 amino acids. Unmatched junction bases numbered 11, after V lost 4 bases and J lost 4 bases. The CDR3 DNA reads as TGTGCCTGGAAAAGTAACAAAGGGACAGGCTATGGCTACACCTTC. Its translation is CAWKSNKGTGYGYTF.

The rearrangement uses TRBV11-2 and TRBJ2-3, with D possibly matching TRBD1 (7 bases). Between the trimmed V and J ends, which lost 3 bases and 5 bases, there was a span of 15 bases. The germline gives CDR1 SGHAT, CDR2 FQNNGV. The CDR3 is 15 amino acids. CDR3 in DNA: TGTGCCAGCAGCTTGCGGCAGGGGGGAGGAGATACGCAGTATTTT. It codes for CASSLRQGGGDTQYF.

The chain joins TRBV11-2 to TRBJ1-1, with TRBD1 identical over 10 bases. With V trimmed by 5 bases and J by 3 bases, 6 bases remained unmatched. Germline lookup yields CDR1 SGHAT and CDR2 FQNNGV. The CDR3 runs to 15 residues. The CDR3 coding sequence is TGTGCCAGCAGCGCGCTCGGGACAGGGGACACTGAAGCTTTCTTT. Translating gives CASSALGTGDTEAFF. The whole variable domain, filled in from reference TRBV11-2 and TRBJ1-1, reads EAGVAQSPRYKIIEKRQSVAFWCNPISGHATLYWYQQILGQGPKLLIQFQNNGVVDDSQLPKDRFSAERLKGVDSTLKIQPAKLEDSAVYLCASSALGTGDTEAFFGQGTRLTVV.

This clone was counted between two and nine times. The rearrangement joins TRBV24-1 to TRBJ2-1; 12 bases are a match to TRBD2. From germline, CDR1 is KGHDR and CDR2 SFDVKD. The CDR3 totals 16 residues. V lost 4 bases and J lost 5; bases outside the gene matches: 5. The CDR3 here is CATSESGLAGNNEQFF. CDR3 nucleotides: TGTGCCACCAGTGAATCCGGACTAGCGGGGAACAATGAGCAGTTCTTC.